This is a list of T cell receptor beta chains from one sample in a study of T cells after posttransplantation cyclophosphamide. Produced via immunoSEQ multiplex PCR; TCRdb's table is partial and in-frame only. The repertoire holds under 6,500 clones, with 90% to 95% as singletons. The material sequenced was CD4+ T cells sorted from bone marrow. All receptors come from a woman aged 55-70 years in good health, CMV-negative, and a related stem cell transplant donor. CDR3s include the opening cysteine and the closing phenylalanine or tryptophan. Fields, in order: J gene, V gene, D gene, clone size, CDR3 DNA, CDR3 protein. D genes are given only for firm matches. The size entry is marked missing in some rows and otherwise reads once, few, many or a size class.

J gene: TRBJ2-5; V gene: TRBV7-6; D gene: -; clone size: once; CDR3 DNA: TGTGCCAGCAGCTTAGGTCCCGCAGGGGAGACCCAGTACTTC; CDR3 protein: CASSLGPAGETQYF
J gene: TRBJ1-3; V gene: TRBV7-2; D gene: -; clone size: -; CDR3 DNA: TGTGCCAGCAGCTTAGTTCTCGGGGTTTGGGGAAACACCATATATTTT; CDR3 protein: CASSLVLGVWGNTIYF
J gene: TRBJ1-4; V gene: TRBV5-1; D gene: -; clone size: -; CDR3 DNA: TGCGCCAGCAGCAAGGGACTCGCCGTCACTAATGAAAAACTGTTTTTT; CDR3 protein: CASSKGLAVTNEKLFF
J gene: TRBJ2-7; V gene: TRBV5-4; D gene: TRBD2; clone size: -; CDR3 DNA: TGTGCCAGCAGACCCGAACCTAGCGGGAGGAACTACGAGCAGTACTTC; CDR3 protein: CASRPEPSGRNYEQYF
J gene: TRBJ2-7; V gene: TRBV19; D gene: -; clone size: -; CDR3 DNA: TGTGCCAGTAGTATCTCATCCCCGAGACAGGTGCCTCGGGACGAGCAGTACTTC; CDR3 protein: CASSISSPRQVPRDEQYF
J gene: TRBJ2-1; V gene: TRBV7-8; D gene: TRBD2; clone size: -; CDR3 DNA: TGTGCCAGCAGCCTAAGCGGGAGGGATGAGCAGTTCTTC; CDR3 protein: CASSLSGRDEQFF
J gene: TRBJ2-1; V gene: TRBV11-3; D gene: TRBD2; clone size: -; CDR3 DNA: TGTGCCAGCAGCTTAGATCTGGGGGGGAGTACCTACAATGAGCAGTTCTTC; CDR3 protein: CASSLDLGGSTYNEQFF
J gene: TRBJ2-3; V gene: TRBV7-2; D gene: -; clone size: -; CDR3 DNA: TGTGCCAGCAGCAAAACAGGGGGGGCAGATACGCAGTATTTT; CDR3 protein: CASSKTGGADTQYF
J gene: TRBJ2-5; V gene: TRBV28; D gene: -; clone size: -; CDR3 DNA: TGTGCCAGCAGTTTAATCGCAGTGGGGGGAGAGACCCAGTACTTC; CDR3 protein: CASSLIAVGGETQYF
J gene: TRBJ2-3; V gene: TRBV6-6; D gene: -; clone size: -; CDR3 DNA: TGTGCCAGCAGTTTCGGGACTGGGGTCGGGGATACGCAGTATTTT; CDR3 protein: CASSFGTGVGDTQYF
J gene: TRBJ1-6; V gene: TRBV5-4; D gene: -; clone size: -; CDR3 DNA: TGTGCCAGCAGACCAGCGGGGAGTGGTTCACCCCTCCACTTT; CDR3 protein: CASRPAGSGSPLHF
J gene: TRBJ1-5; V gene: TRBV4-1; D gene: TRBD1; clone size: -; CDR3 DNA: TGCGCCAGCAGCCAAGGTCGGGTGGCAGGGGGCGTTCAGCCCCAGCATTTT; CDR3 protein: CASSQGRVAGGVQPQHF
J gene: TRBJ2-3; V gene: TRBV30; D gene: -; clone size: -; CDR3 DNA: TGTGCCTGGAGTGTAGGGTCTGACAGGAGGTCAGATACGCAGTATTTT; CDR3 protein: CAWSVGSDRRSDTQYF
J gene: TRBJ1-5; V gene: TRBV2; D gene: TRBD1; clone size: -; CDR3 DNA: TGTGCCAGCGCCTTGACAGGGACGGGCAATCAGCCCCAGCATTTT; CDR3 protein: CASALTGTGNQPQHF
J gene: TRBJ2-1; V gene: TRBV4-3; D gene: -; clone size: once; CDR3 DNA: TGCGCCAGCAGCCAAGAAGCTAGCGTCTCCTACAATGAGCAGTTCTTC; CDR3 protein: CASSQEASVSYNEQFF
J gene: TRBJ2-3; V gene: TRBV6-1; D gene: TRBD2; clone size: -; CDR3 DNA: TGTGCCAGCAGTGAAGGACTAGCGGGAGCTGGAGATACGCAGTATTTT; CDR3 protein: CASSEGLAGAGDTQYF
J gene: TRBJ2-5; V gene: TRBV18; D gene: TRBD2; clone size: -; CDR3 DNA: TGTGCCAGCTCACCTACTAGCGGGGCGGGGGAGCAGTACTTC; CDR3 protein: CASSPTSGAGEQYF